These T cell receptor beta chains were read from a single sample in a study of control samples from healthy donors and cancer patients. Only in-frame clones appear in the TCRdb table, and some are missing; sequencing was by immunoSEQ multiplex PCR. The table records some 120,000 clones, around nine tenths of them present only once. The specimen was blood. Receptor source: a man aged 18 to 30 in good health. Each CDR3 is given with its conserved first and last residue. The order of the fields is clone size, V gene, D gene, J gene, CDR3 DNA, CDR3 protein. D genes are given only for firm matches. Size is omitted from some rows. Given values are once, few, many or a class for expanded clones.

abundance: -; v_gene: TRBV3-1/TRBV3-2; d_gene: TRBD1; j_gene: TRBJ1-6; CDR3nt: TGTGCCAGCAGCCAAGAATACGGGGACAGGGGCTCCTATAATTCACCCCTCCACTTT; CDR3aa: CASSQEYGDRGSYNSPLHF
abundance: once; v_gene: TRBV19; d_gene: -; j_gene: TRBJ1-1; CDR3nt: TGTGCCAGTAGTATAGGCGAAGCCACTGAAGCTTTCTTT; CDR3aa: CASSIGEATEAFF
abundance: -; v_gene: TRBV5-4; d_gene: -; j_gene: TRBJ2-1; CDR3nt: TGTGCCAGCAGCTTCCCGAACAATGAGCAGTTCTTC; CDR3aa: CASSFPNNEQFF
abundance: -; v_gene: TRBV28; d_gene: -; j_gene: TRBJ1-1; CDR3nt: TGTGCCAGCAGTTTAGTAGGGCAGATCGCTTTCTTT; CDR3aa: CASSLVGQIAFF
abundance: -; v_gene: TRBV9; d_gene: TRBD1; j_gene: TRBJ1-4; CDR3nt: TGTGCCAGCAGCTCCGGACAGGGGGCAACTAATGAAAAACTGTTTTTT; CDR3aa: CASSSGQGATNEKLFF
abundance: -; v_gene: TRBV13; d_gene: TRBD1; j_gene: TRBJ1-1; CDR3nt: TGTGCCAGCAGCCTTAGACAGGGTGAAGCTTTCTTT; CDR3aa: CASSLRQGEAFF
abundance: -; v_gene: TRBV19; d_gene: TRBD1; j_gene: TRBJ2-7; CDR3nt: TGTGCCAGTAGTATTGGGACAGGGGGCTACGAGCAGTACTTC; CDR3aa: CASSIGTGGYEQYF
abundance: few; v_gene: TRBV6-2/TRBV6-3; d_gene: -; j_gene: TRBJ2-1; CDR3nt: TGTGCCAGCAGTTACGAGGGTTGGCGCTACAATGAGCAGTTCTTC; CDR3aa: CASSYEGWRYNEQFF
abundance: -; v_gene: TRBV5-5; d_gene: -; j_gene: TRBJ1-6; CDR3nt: TGTGCCAGCAGCTCCGTGGTCTCCTGGAGCTCCTATAATTCACCCCTCCACTTT; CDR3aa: CASSSVVSWSSYNSPLHF
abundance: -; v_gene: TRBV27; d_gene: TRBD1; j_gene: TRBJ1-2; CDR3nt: TGTGCCAGCAGTCCAATACAGGGGGTCTATGGCTACACCTTC; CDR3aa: CASSPIQGVYGYTF
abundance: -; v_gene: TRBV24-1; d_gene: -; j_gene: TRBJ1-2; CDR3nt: TGTGCCACCAGTGACTCCGACAGAGGGTATGGCTACACCTTC; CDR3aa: CATSDSDRGYGYTF
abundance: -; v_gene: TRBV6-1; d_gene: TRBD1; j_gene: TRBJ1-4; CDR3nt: TGTGCCAGCAGTGAGCCGGGACAGGGGAGGGAAAAACTGTTTTTT; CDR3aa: CASSEPGQGREKLFF
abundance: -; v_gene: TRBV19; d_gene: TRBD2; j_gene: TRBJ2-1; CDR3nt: TGTGCCAGTAGTATCTCCCGGGACTACCGAGGTTTCGATGAGCAGTTCTTC; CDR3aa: CASSISRDYRGFDEQFF
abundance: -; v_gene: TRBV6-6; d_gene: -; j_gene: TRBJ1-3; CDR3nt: TGTGCCAGCAGATACGACACCTCTGGAAACACCATATATTTT; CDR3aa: CASRYDTSGNTIYF
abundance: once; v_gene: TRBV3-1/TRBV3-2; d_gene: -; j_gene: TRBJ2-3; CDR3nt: TGTGCCAGCAGCCAAGATCCGGGTAGGACAGATACGCAGTATTTT; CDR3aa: CASSQDPGRTDTQYF
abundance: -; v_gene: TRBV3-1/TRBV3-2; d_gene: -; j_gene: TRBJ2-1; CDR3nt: TGTGCCAGCAGCCAAGAAGATAAGCTAGGCCACAATGAGCAGTTCTTC; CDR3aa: CASSQEDKLGHNEQFF
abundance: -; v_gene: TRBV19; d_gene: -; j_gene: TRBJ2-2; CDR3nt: TGTGCCAGTAGTATGAACACCGGGGAGCTGTTTTTT; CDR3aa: CASSMNTGELFF
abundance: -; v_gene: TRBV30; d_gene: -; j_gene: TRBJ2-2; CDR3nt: TGTGCCTGGCAAGAGTCAGCCGGGGAGCTGTTTTTT; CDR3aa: CAWQESAGELFF
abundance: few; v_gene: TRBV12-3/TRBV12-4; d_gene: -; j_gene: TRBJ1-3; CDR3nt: TGTGCCAGCAGTTTAATCGGAAACACCATATATTTT; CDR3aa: CASSLIGNTIYF
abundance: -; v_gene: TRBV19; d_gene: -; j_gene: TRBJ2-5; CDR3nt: TGTGCCAGTAGTATAAATTTGGGACAACAAAAAGAGACCCAGTACTTC; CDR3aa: CASSINLGQQKETQYF
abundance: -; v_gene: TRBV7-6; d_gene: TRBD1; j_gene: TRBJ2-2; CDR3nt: TGTGCCAGCAGCGTACAGGGGGCTTTGGCCGGGGAGCTGTTTTTT; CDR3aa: CASSVQGALAGELFF
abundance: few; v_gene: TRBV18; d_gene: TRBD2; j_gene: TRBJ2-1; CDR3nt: TGTGCCAGCTCACCAACTAGCGGGAGCCTCAATGAGCAGTTCTTC; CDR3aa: CASSPTSGSLNEQFF
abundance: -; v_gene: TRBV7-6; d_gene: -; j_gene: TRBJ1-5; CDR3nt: TGTGCCAGCAGCTTAGGGGCGGGGGCCCGGCCCCAGCATTTT; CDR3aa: CASSLGAGARPQHF
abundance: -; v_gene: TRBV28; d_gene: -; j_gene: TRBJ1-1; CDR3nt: TGTGCCAGCACCGAGTCGGGTTTTACGGGGGACACTGAAGCTTTCTTT; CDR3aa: CASTESGFTGDTEAFF
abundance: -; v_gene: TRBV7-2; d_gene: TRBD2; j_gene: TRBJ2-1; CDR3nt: TGTGCCAGCAGCACCCCCGGGGGGGGTGAGCAGTTCTTC; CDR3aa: CASSTPGGGEQFF
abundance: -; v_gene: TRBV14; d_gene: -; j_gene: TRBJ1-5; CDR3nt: TGTGCCAGCAGCCAATTTGGCAGCAATCAGCCCCAGCATTTT; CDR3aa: CASSQFGSNQPQHF
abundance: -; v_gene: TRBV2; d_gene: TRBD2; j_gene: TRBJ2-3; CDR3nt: TGTGCCAGCAGTGATGGGACTAGCGGCACAGATACGCAGTATTTT; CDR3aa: CASSDGTSGTDTQYF
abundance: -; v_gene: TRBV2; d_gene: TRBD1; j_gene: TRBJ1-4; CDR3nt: TGTGCCAGCAACAACCAGGGGGCAACTAATGAAAAACTGTTTTTT; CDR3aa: CASNNQGATNEKLFF
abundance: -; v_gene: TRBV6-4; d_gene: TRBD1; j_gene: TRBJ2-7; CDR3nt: TGTGCCAGCAGTGACTCGGACAGGGGCGAGCAGTACTTC; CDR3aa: CASSDSDRGEQYF
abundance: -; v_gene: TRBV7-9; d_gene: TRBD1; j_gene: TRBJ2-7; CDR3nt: TGTGCCAGCAGCTTAGGGGGACAGGGGGCGAGGGAGCAGTACTTC; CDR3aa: CASSLGGQGAREQYF
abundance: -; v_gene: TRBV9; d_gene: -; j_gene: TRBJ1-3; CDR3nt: TGTGCCAGCAGCGAGGGGGGCGACACCATATATTTT; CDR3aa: CASSEGGDTIYF
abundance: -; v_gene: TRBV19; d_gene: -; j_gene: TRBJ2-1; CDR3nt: -; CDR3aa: CASTSAGGIYNEQFF
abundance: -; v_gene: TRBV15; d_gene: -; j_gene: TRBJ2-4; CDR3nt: TGTGCCACCAGCAGAGCCGGGACAACAGCCAAAAACATTCAGTACTTC; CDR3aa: CATSRAGTTAKNIQYF
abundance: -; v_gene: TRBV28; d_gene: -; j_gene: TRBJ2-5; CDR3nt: TGTGCCAGCAGTTTATGGGACTATCAAGAGACCCAGTACTTC; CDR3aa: CASSLWDYQETQYF
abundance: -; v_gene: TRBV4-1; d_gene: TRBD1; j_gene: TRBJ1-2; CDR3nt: TGCGCCAGCAGCCCGGACAGGGGGCTGGGCTACACCTTC; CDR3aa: CASSPDRGLGYTF
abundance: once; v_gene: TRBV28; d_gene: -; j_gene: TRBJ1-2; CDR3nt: TGTGCCAGCGGAAACAGGAGCCCATATGGCTACACCTTC; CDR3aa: CASGNRSPYGYTF
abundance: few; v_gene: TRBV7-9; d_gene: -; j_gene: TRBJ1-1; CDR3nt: TGTGCCAGCAGCTTAGCGAACGCGGGCGCTTTCTTT; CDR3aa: CASSLANAGAFF
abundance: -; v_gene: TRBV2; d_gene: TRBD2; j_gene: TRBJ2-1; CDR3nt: TGTGCCAGCGATCTTACGGGAGGAGCCTCGGACGGCGAGCAGTTCTTC; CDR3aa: CASDLTGGASDGEQFF
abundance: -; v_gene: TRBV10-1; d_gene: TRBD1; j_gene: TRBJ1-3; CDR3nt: TGCGCCAGCAGGATACGAAACACCTACTGGACAGGGTCTGGAAACACCATATATTTT; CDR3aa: CASRIRNTYWTGSGNTIYF
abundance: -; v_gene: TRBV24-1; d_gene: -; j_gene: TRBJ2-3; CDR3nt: TGTGCCACCAGTGATCCGGGACTCCCCACAGATACGCAGTATTTT; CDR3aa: CATSDPGLPTDTQYF
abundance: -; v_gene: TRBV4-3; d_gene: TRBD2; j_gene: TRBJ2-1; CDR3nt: TGCGCCAGCAGCCCCTATTCTAGCGGGCCAAACAATGAGCAGTTCTTC; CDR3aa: CASSPYSSGPNNEQFF
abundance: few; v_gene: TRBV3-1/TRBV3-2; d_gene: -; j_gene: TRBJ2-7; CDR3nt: TGTGCCAGCAGAGCTATAAGGGGCGAGCAGTACTTC; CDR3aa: CASRAIRGEQYF
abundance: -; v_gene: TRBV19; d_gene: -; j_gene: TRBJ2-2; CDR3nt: TGTGCCAGTAGTATACGGGGGTGGGACACCGGGGAGCTGTTTTTT; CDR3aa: CASSIRGWDTGELFF
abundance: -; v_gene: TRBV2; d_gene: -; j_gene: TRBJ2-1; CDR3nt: TGTGCCAGCACCTGGGAACGGTACAATGAGCAGTTCTTC; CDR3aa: CASTWERYNEQFF
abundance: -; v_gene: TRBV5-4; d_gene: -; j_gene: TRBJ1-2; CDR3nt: TGTGCCAGCAGCTTGCGGGGTCCCGATGGCTACACCTTC; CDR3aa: CASSLRGPDGYTF
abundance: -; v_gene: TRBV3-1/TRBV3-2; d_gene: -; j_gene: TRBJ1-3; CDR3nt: TGTGCCAGCAGCCCCAATTACTCTGGAAACACCATATATTTT; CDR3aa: CASSPNYSGNTIYF
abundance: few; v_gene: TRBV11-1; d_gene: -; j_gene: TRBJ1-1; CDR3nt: TGTGCCAGCAGCTTGACAGGGAACACTGAAGCTTTCTTT; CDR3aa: CASSLTGNTEAFF
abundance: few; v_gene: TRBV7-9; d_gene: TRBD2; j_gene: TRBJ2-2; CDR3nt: TGTGCCAGCAGACTTACTAGCGGGGGCACCGGGGAGCTGTTTTTT; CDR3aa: CASRLTSGGTGELFF
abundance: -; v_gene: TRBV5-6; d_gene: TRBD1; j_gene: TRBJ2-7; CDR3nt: TGTGCCAGCAGCTTGTCTGCGGCAGGGGGCAGGGGCGAGCAGTACTTC; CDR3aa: CASSLSAAGGRGEQYF
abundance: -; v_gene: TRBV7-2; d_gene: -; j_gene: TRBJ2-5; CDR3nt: TGTGCCAGCAGCAAGCGAATAAGAGAGACCCAGTACTTC; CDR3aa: CASSKRIRETQYF
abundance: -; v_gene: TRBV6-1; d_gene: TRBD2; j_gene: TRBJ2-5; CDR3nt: TGTGCCAGCAGTGATAGCGGGAGCTCGGAGACCCAGTACTTC; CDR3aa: CASSDSGSSETQYF
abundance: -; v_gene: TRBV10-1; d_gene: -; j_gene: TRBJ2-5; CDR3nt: TGCGCCAGCAGTGCGGGATCCCAGGGGTTGACCCAGTACTTC; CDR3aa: CASSAGSQGLTQYF
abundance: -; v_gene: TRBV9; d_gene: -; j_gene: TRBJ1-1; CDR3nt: TGTGCCAGCAGCGTAGAACGGGGCAGAGCTTTCTTT; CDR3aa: CASSVERGRAFF
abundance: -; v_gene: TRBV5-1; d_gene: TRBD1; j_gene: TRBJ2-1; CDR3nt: TGCGCCAGCAGCCTAGAAGGGACAGGTCTACTGCATGAGCAGTTCTTC; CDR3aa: CASSLEGTGLLHEQFF
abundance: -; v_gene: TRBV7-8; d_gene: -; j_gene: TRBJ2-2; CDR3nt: TGTGCCAGCAGCCCCGGGGTCCCGAACACCGGGGAGCTGTTTTTT; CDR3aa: CASSPGVPNTGELFF
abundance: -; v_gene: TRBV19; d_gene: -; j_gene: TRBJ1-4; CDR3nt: TGTGCCAGTAGTCGGGCCACCGGGGGTGAAAAACTGTTTTTT; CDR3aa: CASSRATGGEKLFF
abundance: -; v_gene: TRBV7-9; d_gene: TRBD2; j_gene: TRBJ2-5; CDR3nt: TGTGCCAGCAGCTTAGTAGCGGGAGTTAACCAAGAGACCCAGTACTTC; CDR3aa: CASSLVAGVNQETQYF
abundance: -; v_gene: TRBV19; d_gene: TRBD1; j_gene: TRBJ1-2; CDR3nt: TGTGCCAGTAGGATGTGGGGATCGGGACAGGTTAAAAACTATGGCTACACCTTC; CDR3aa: CASRMWGSGQVKNYGYTF
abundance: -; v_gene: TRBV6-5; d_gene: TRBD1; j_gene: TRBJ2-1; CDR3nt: TGTGCCAGCAACGAAGGGACAGGGGGCTGGAATGAGCAGTTCTTC; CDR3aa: CASNEGTGGWNEQFF
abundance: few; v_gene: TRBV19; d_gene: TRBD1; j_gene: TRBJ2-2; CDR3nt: TGTGCCAGTAGATCCCCCGTGGACAGGGGATACACCGGGGAGCTGTTTTTT; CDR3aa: CASRSPVDRGYTGELFF